The 4 T cell receptor beta chains below come from one sample, sequenced in a study of T cells in Graves' hyperthyroidism and ophthalmopathy. The CDR3 regions of TCR beta were amplified from RNA transcripts. Using the HTBI primer set, a first-round RT-PCR was run on the TCR CDR3. MiXCR was run by TCRdb on the multiplex PCR reads, yielding one entry per CDR3 protein. The sample lists 610,000 or so distinct CDR3 sequences; roughly 46% were seen once. Sequenced: peripheral blood or thyroid tissue (not recorded which). Receptor source: a woman between 18 and 29 years old with Graves' hyperthyroidism.

Comments on this clonotype: Since a much larger clone is just one base distant, this may be a read error. The chain carries TRBV7-2 and TRBJ1-5; the D is unclear. The germline V and J ends were trimmed by 5 bases and 7 bases, with 12 bases remaining between them. Germline CDR1 SGHTA, CDR2 FQGNSA. The length of the CDR3 is 13 residues. In nucleotides, the CDR3 is TGTGCCAGCAGCCTACGGCAAAGACAGCCCCAGCATTTT. This codes for CASSLRQRQPQHF.

Regarding this clonotype: One end of the junction does not line up with germline, which may come from a read error. The genes are TRBV29-1 and TRBJ2-6, with a weak D call TRBD2 (5 bases). Germline lookup yields CDR1 SQVTM and CDR2 ANQGSEA. The CDR3 consists of 13 residues. The CDR3 DNA follows: TGCAGCGTTGAAGAGGCCACGGGGAACACTGAAGCTTTC. Translation gives CSVEEATGNTEAF. Complete variable domain (other parts from reference TRBV29-1 and TRBJ2-6): SAVISQKPSRDICQRGTSLTIQCQVDSQVTMMFWYRQQPGQSLTLIATANQGSEATYESGFVIDKFPISRPNLTFSTLTVSNMSPEDSSIYLCSVEEATGNTEAFGAGSRLTVL.

This chain joins TRBV2 and TRBJ2-3; 9 nucleotides match TRBD2. Trimming at V came to 8 bases and at J to 6 bases, leaving 21 bases not matched to a gene. In germline, CDR1 is SNHLY, CDR2 FYNNEI. The CDR3 runs 18 residues. CDR3 nucleotide sequence: TGTGCCAGCTGGAGACTAGCGGTGGCTAGTGACGTTTTTGATACGCAGTATTTT. This translates into CASWRLAVASDVFDTQYF.

This clonotype was detected a few times. The chain has TRBV27 and TRBJ2-7; possible D gene TRBD2, 6 bases. Trimming left V 7 bases short and J 5 bases short, with 9 bases between. The CDR3 spans 11 residues. Germline CDR1 reads MNHEY; CDR2 reads SMNVEV (reference sequence). The CDR3 region has the DNA TGTGCCAGCAAAGCGGGCCACGAGCAGTACTTC. Translating gives CASKAGHEQYF.